Listed here is a single T cell receptor beta chain. Its antigen is unidentified. The record originates from a study of a mutant IDH1 vaccine in newly diagnosed glioma. Study background: Antecedent treatment encompassed radiotherapy, temozolomide, or their combination; the majority received both. Overall study results and limits: Pseudoprogression seemingly bore no relation to changes in top peripheral T cell clonotypes. Vaccination elicited immune responses in approximately 92% of patients.

Time point denoted: baseline, week 1 (first vaccination visit). Sample treatment: pre-vaccination baseline after standard-of-care therapy. Patients carried new grade 3 or 4 IDH1-mutant astrocytomas lacking nuclear ATRX. Germline V CDR1 and CDR2: MNHEY, SMNVEV (reference sequence). J lost 7 bases, V lost 7 bases, and 5 bases had no gene match. This CDR3 has 13 residues. Sequencing was performed with immunoSEQ multiplex PCR; in TCRdb, only in-frame clones are kept and a portion is missing. The table lists 85,000 to 100,000 clones, 83% of them singletons. This chain connects TRBV27 to TRBJ1-2, with 11 bases that match TRBD1. Here the sequenced sample was PBMCs, taken from a glioma patient treated with radiotherapy, temozolomide or both. The receptor was derived from a woman between 50 and 59 years old with glioma. This CDR3 reads CASIGDRGSGYTF. The CDR3 region has the DNA TGTGCCAGCATTGGGGACAGGGGGAGTGGCTACACCTTC.